A selection of T cell receptor beta chains follows, all from one sample in a study of immune evolution from preneoplasia to lung adenocarcinoma. Method: immunoSEQ multiplex PCR; TCRdb's copy keeps in-frame clones and lacks some. The repertoire consists of about 8,200 clones, with about 81% occurring once and the leading ten covering 2.5% to 3%. The sample comprised FFPE minimally invasive lung adenocarcinoma tissue. The source is a person aged 65-85 years with lung adenocarcinoma. Each CDR3 is given with its conserved first and last residue. The D gene is left open where the match is weak. Rows give clone size only sometimes, using once, few, many, or a class for an expanded clone.

>TRBV5-1|TRBJ1-2|NA|12|NA
CASSWTVYGYTF
TGCGCCAGCAGCTGGACAGTCTATGGCTACACCTTC
>TRBV5-1|TRBJ1-3|NA|16|NA
CASSLIGVISGNTIYF
TGCGCCAGCAGCTTGATAGGGGTCATCTCTGGAAACACCATATATTTT
>TRBV4-1|TRBJ2-2|TRBD2|17|few
CASSQDGGGANTGELFF
TGCGCCAGCAGCCAAGACGGCGGGGGGGCGAACACCGGGGAGCTGTTTTTT
>TRBV6-6|TRBJ1-1|NA|12|NA
CASSYSDTEAFF
TGTGCCAGCAGTTACTCCGACACTGAAGCTTTCTTT
>TRBV7-8|TRBJ1-2|NA|14|NA
CASSLREENYGYTF
TGTGCCAGCAGCTTACGGGAGGAAAACTATGGCTACACCTTC
>TRBV10-1|TRBJ2-3|NA|15|NA
CASRPLGGATDTQYF
TGCGCCAGCAGACCCCTGGGGGGCGCAACAGATACGCAGTATTTT
>TRBV28|TRBJ1-3|NA|12|NA
CASSYRPNTIYF
TGTGCCAGCAGTTACCGTCCCAACACCATATATTTT
>TRBV5-4|TRBJ2-7|NA|13|NA
CASSLPERVEQYF
TGTGCCAGCAGCTTGCCAGAGCGGGTCGAGCAGTACTTC
>TRBV6-5|TRBJ1-1|TRBD1|15|NA
CASSGTGGRGAEAFF
TGTGCCAGCAGTGGGACAGGGGGGCGCGGAGCTGAAGCTTTCTTT
>TRBV6-6|TRBJ2-1|NA|14|NA
CASSYSRVYNEQFF
TGTGCCAGCAGTTATTCGAGGGTCTACAATGAGCAGTTCTTC
>TRBV29-1|TRBJ2-5|TRBD1|13|NA
CSVGDRYQETQYF
TGCAGCGTGGGGGACAGGTACCAAGAGACCCAGTACTTC
>TRBV5-4|TRBJ2-3|TRBD2|15|few
CASSPASGHTDTQYF
TGTGCCAGCAGCCCAGCTAGCGGCCACACAGATACGCAGTATTTT
>TRBV19|TRBJ1-2|NA|13|NA
CASSISGLWGYTF
TGTGCCAGTAGTATTTCCGGCCTTTGGGGCTACACCTTC
>TRBV7-9|TRBJ2-7|NA|14|once
CASSLEGLLYEQYF
TGTGCCAGCAGCTTAGAGGGACTGCTCTACGAGCAGTACTTC
>TRBV30|TRBJ1-2|TRBD1|11|NA
CAWGQGYGYTF
TGTGCCTGGGGACAGGGGTATGGCTACACCTTC
>TRBV5-1|TRBJ1-4|NA|15|NA
CASSLIGEPGEKLFF
TGCGCCAGCAGCTTGATAGGGGAACCAGGTGAAAAACTGTTTTTT
>TRBV18|TRBJ1-5|NA|15|NA
CASSPDFYSNQPQHF
TGTGCCAGCTCTCCGGATTTTTATAGCAATCAGCCCCAGCATTTT
>TRBV6-6|TRBJ1-2|NA|14|NA
CASSYSMGNYGYTF
TGTGCCAGCAGTTACTCGATGGGTAACTATGGCTACACCTTC
>TRBV30|TRBJ2-1|NA|14|NA
CALMRQSSYNEQFF
TGTGCCCTGATGCGGCAGAGCTCCTACAATGAGCAGTTCTTC
>TRBV7-9|TRBJ1-4|TRBD1|15|NA
CASSLGTAFNEKLFF
TGTGCCAGCAGCCTTGGGACAGCTTTTAATGAAAAACTGTTTTTT
>TRBV7-8|TRBJ2-4|NA|14|NA
CASSFRLAKNIQYF
TGTGCCAGCAGCTTCAGACTAGCCAAAAACATTCAGTACTTC
>TRBV28|TRBJ1-5|NA|19|few
CASSLLGDRGEFSNQPQHF
TGTGCCAGCAGTTTATTGGGCGACCGAGGGGAGTTTAGCAATCAGCCCCAGCATTTT
>TRBV9|TRBJ2-7|NA|15|NA
CASSYRDAFADEQYF
TGTGCCAGCAGCTACCGGGACGCCTTTGCCGACGAGCAGTACTTC
>TRBV10-1|TRBJ2-7|NA|13|NA
CASSVGRQGEQYF
TGCGCCAGCAGTGTCGGGAGACAGGGCGAGCAGTACTTC
>TRBV7-2|TRBJ2-7|TRBD1|16|once
CASSSRRGTGGHEQYF
TGTGCCAGCAGCTCAAGGCGCGGGACAGGGGGCCACGAGCAGTACTTC
>TRBV4-1|TRBJ2-7|NA|16|NA
CASSQDQGGKYFEQYF
TGCGCCAGCAGCCAAGATCAGGGGGGAAAGTATTTCGAGCAGTACTTC
>TRBV18|TRBJ2-7|NA|12|NA
CASSPGGYEQYF
TGTGCCAGCTCACCAGGGGGTTACGAGCAGTACTTC
>TRBV7-8|TRBJ2-7|TRBD2|16|once
CASSLGLATSVYEQYF
TGTGCCAGCAGCTTAGGACTAGCGACATCCGTCTACGAGCAGTACTTC
>TRBV29-1|TRBJ1-1|NA|13|NA
CSVGGGMNTEAFF
TGCAGCGTGGGGGGGGGTATGAACACTGAAGCTTTCTTT
>TRBV28|TRBJ2-7|NA|16|NA
CASSYEWRRRGYEQYF
TGTGCCAGCAGTTATGAGTGGCGCAGGAGGGGCTACGAGCAGTACTTC
>TRBV5-1|TRBJ2-7|NA|16|NA
CASSPQTGFFRDEQYF
TGCGCCAGCAGCCCACAAACAGGGTTTTTCCGCGACGAGCAGTACTTC
>TRBV7-9|TRBJ1-1|NA|16|NA
CASSTYTSPGMTEAFF
TGTGCCAGCAGCACATACACCTCTCCAGGGATGACTGAAGCTTTCTTT
>TRBV6-4|TRBJ2-2|NA|14|NA
CASSRLPNTGELFF
TGTGCCAGCAGTCGACTACCGAACACCGGGGAGCTGTTTTTT
>TRBV30|TRBJ1-4|NA|12|NA
CALEGAGEKLFF
TGTGCCTTGGAAGGGGCTGGTGAAAAACTGTTTTTT
>TRBV30|TRBJ2-7|NA|15|NA
CAWRRKGGGQYEQYF
TGTGCCTGGAGGAGAAAGGGGGGGGGCCAGTACGAGCAGTACTTC
>TRBV5-1|TRBJ1-1|TRBD1|15|few
CASSTGDRVNTEAFF
TGCGCCAGCAGCACTGGGGACAGGGTGAACACTGAAGCTTTCTTT
>TRBV7-8|TRBJ1-1|NA|16|NA
CASSLALQRMNTEAFF
TGTGCCAGCAGCTTAGCGCTGCAGCGTATGAACACTGAAGCTTTCTTT
>TRBV7-9|TRBJ2-2|NA|15|NA
CASSFSLGEGGELFF
TGTGCCAGCAGCTTTTCCCTCGGAGAGGGCGGGGAGCTGTTTTTT
>TRBV7-3|TRBJ1-2|NA|13|few
CASSLTANYGYTF
TGTGCCAGCAGCCTTACAGCTAACTATGGCTACACCTTC
>TRBV27|TRBJ1-6|NA|15|NA
CASRETGLSNSPLHF
TGTGCCAGCAGAGAGACGGGACTCTCCAATTCACCCCTCCACTTT
>TRBV28|TRBJ2-7|NA|14|few
CASRPGGGRYEQYF
TGTGCCAGCAGGCCAGGGGGAGGAAGGTACGAGCAGTACTTC
>TRBV29-1|TRBJ2-7|TRBD1|13|NA
CSAWTGSSYEQYF
TGCAGCGCCTGGACAGGGAGCTCCTACGAGCAGTACTTC
>TRBV14|TRBJ2-2|NA|13|few
CASRALGTGELFF
TGTGCCAGCAGGGCTTTAGGCACCGGGGAGCTGTTTTTT
>TRBV7-9|TRBJ2-5|NA|14|NA
CASSLGGGRETQYF
TGTGCCAGCAGCTTAGGAGGGGGACGAGAGACCCAGTACTTC
>TRBV2|TRBJ1-2|TRBD1|14|NA
CASRPGQGIGGYTF
TGTGCCAGCAGACCGGGACAGGGAATTGGCGGCTACACCTTC
>TRBV29-1|TRBJ1-2|NA|12|few
CSVAGGNYGYTF
TGCAGCGTTGCGGGGGGGAACTATGGCTACACCTTC
>TRBV7-3|TRBJ2-2|NA|17|NA
CASSLTWGGPGTGELFF
TGTGCCAGCAGCTTAACGTGGGGGGGGCCGGGAACCGGGGAGCTGTTTTTT
>TRBV5-6|TRBJ2-1|TRBD2|13|few
CASSLAGGNEQFF
TGTGCCAGCAGCTTGGCGGGGGGTAATGAGCAGTTCTTC
>TRBV9|TRBJ1-2|NA|15|NA
CASSVGGRFTHGYTF
TGTGCCAGCAGCGTTGGCGGCCGATTCACCCATGGCTACACCTTC
>TRBV5-1|TRBJ2-3|TRBD1|15|NA
CASSLEGRGSDTQYF
TGCGCCAGCAGCTTGGAGGGCAGGGGGTCAGATACGCAGTATTTT
>TRBV6-6|TRBJ1-5|NA|13|NA
CASTGNSNQPQHF
TGTGCCAGTACAGGGAATAGCAATCAGCCCCAGCATTTT
>TRBV5-1|TRBJ2-2|NA|15|NA
CASMLDFSPTGELFF
TGCGCCAGCATGCTTGACTTCAGTCCCACCGGGGAGCTGTTTTTT
>TRBV6-1|TRBJ1-4|NA|15|NA
CASSVSWGVDEKLFF
TGTGCCAGCAGTGTCAGTTGGGGGGTCGATGAAAAACTGTTTTTT
>TRBV7-9|TRBJ2-1|NA|12|NA
CASSFSNSEQFF
TGTGCCAGCAGCTTTTCTAACAGTGAGCAGTTCTTC
>TRBV19|TRBJ1-5|TRBD1|16|NA
CASSIDLTGDNQPQHF
TGTGCCAGTAGTATAGATCTAACAGGGGACAATCAGCCCCAGCATTTT
>TRBV10-1|TRBJ1-1|NA|13|NA
CASSENSGTEAFF
TGCGCCAGCAGTGAGAACAGTGGCACTGAAGCTTTCTTT
>TRBV7-8|TRBJ2-7|TRBD2|16|NA
CASSPRAGVRSYEQYF
TGTGCCAGCAGTCCGAGAGCGGGAGTTCGCTCCTACGAGCAGTACTTC